This is a list of T cell receptor beta chains from one sample in a study of T cell repertoires in cytomegalovirus infection. Their target antigens are unknown. TCRdb reprocessed the reads with MiXCR, giving one entry per CDR3 protein. The data hold about 330,000 distinct CDR3 sequences, with around a third observed a single time. This sample comprised cultured PBMCs, obtained from culture after CMV antigen stimulation. All receptors derive from a human donor in good health (CMV status not recorded). Some clones in this sample may be carry-over from other donors' samples. CDR3s include the opening cysteine and the closing phenylalanine or tryptophan. The D gene is left open where the match is weak. The size of a clone is reported for some rows only, either as once, few or many, or as a class for expanded clones.

J	size	D	V	CDR3	DNA
TRBJ2-5	NA	TRBD2	TRBV19	CASTTTSGETQYF	TGTGCCAGTACTACGACTAGCGGAGAGACCCAGTACTTC
TRBJ1-2	few	NA	TRBV12-3/TRBV12-4	CASVSSHYGYTF	TGTGCCAGCGTGTCTTCCCACTATGGCTACACCTTC
TRBJ2-3	few	NA	TRBV20-1	CSARSTADTQYF	TGCAGTGCCAGGAGTACCGCAGATACGCAGTATTTT
TRBJ1-2	few	NA	TRBV7-9	CASSPVSRVNYGYTF	TGTGCCAGCAGCCCCGTGTCCAGGGTAAACTATGGCTACACCTTC
TRBJ1-4	NA	NA	TRBV6-6	CASSDARTNGEKLFF	TGTGCCAGCAGTGACGCAAGAACTAATGGGGAAAAACTGTTTTTT
TRBJ2-1	few	NA	TRBV6-1	CASSDRADWYNEQFF	TGTGCCAGCAGTGACAGGGCGGACTGGTACAATGAGCAGTTCTTC
TRBJ2-3	NA	NA	TRBV19	CASLDPASTDTQYF	TGTGCCAGTTTAGATCCAGCGAGCACAGATACGCAGTATTTT
TRBJ1-1	NA	NA	TRBV5-4	CASSFELPPGTEAFF	TGTGCCAGCAGCTTTGAACTCCCCCCAGGGACTGAAGCTTTCTTT
TRBJ2-7	few	TRBD2	TRBV20-1	CSARSQRDLSYEQYF	TGCAGTGCTAGAAGCCAGCGGGATTTATCCTACGAGCAGTACTTC
TRBJ2-1	NA	TRBD2	TRBV7-9	CASSFTVQGLAGGPGDNEQFF	TGTGCCAGCAGCTTCACGGTCCAGGGACTAGCGGGAGGGCCTGGGGACAATGAGCAGTTCTTC
TRBJ1-1	NA	NA	TRBV7-9	CASSLRSAEAFF	TGTGCCAGCAGCTTACGTTCTGCAGAAGCTTTCTTT
TRBJ2-5	NA	NA	TRBV5-1	CASSLGVGQETQYF	TGCGCCAGCAGCTTGGGGGTCGGCCAAGAGACCCAGTACTTC
TRBJ1-4	few	TRBD1	TRBV3-1	CASRGTGREKLFF	TGTGCCAGTAGAGGGACAGGGCGTGAAAAACTGTTTTTT
TRBJ2-1	NA	NA	TRBV6-2/TRBV6-3	CASTARGAYNEQFF	TGTGCCAGCACTGCCCGAGGGGCCTACAATGAGCAGTTCTTC
TRBJ2-1	many	NA	TRBV28	CASSPNRPYNEQFF	TGTGCCAGCAGTCCTAACAGGCCCTACAATGAGCAGTTCTTC
TRBJ2-2	NA	TRBD2	TRBV12-3/TRBV12-4	CASTPGGSLAGELFF	TGTGCCAGCACCCCCGGGGGGAGTTTAGCCGGGGAGCTGTTTTTT
TRBJ1-5	NA	TRBD1	TRBV7-9	CASSADRANQPQHF	TGTGCCAGCAGCGCGGACAGGGCAAATCAGCCCCAGCATTTT
TRBJ2-3	few	NA	TRBV12-3/TRBV12-4	CASSSGAGWTDTQYF	TGTGCCAGCAGTTCTGGGGCGGGCTGGACAGATACGCAGTATTTT
TRBJ2-7	NA	TRBD2	TRBV2	CASSEAPGLTEQYF	TGTGCCAGCAGTGAAGCCCCGGGACTAACCGAGCAGTACTTC
TRBJ2-1	NA	NA	TRBV7-6	CASSLGLPPGEQFF	TGTGCCAGCAGCTTGGGCCTACCTCCGGGTGAGCAGTTCTTC
TRBJ2-2	few	TRBD2	TRBV6-5	CASSYSLAGLNTGELFF	TGTGCCAGCAGTTACTCCCTAGCGGGATTAAACACCGGGGAGCTGTTTTTT
TRBJ2-5	few	NA	TRBV6-5	CASSYTLRETQYF	TGTGCCAGCAGTTACACTTTAAGAGAGACCCAGTACTTC
TRBJ1-2	NA	NA	TRBV24-1	CATVGYTF	TGTGCCACGGTTGGCTACACCTTC
TRBJ2-1	few	TRBD2	TRBV6-2/TRBV6-3	CASTENNLLAGYQFF	TGTGCCAGCACCGAAAACAACCTCCTAGCGGGATACCAGTTCTTC
TRBJ2-3	NA	NA	TRBV28	CASRSPLLPTDTQYF	TGTGCCAGCAGGTCACCACTACTGCCCACAGATACGCAGTATTTT
TRBJ1-5	NA	NA	TRBV28	CASSLSDQPQHF	TGTGCCAGCAGTTTAAGCGATCAGCCCCAGCATTTT
TRBJ2-1	few	NA	TRBV19	CASSPRTEEQFF	TGTGCCAGTAGTCCCAGGACGGAGGAGCAGTTCTTC
TRBJ1-5	few	NA	TRBV7-2	CASSLFRDGQPQHF	TGTGCCAGCAGCTTATTCAGGGACGGCCAGCCCCAGCATTTT
TRBJ2-1	NA	TRBD2	TRBV6-1	CASSSLGGSREQFF	TGTGCCAGCAGTTCCCTGGGGGGGAGTCGGGAGCAGTTCTTC
TRBJ2-3	NA	TRBD2	TRBV6-2/TRBV6-3	CASSYPSGRVVDTQYF	TGTGCCAGCAGTTATCCTAGCGGGAGAGTGGTAGATACGCAGTATTTT
TRBJ2-3	few	TRBD2	TRBV10-2	CASSDGLAGSPDTQYF	TGCGCCAGCAGTGATGGTCTAGCGGGTTCCCCAGATACGCAGTATTTT
TRBJ2-7	once	NA	TRBV12-3/TRBV12-4	CASSVNYEQYF	TGTGCCAGCAGTGTGAACTACGAGCAGTACTTC
TRBJ2-4	NA	NA	TRBV28	CASSFWQDLAKNIQYF	TGTGCCAGCAGTTTCTGGCAGGACCTAGCCAAAAACATTCAGTACTTC
TRBJ1-4	few	TRBD1	TRBV18	CASSPRTGRVEKLFF	TGTGCCAGCTCACCGCGGACAGGTCGTGTGGAAAAACTGTTTTTT
TRBJ2-1	few	TRBD2	TRBV20-1	CSARDRLAGEYEQFF	TGCAGTGCTAGAGATCGCCTAGCGGGAGAGTATGAGCAGTTCTTC
TRBJ1-2	NA	TRBD1	TRBV4-3	CASSQGSGTATYGYTF	TGCGCCAGCAGCCAAGGATCCGGGACAGCAACCTATGGCTACACCTTC
TRBJ1-1	NA	NA	TRBV10-3	CAIRGGKNTEAFF	TGTGCCATCAGAGGGGGAAAGAACACTGAAGCTTTCTTT
TRBJ1-2	NA	NA	TRBV11-3	CASSLDRDAAFYGYTF	TGTGCCAGCAGCTTGGACCGGGACGCAGCCTTCTATGGCTACACCTTC
TRBJ1-6	NA	TRBD1	TRBV11-2	CASHSGTELSSPLHF	TGTGCCAGCCACTCCGGGACAGAGCTTAGTTCACCCCTCCACTTT
TRBJ2-3	many	TRBD2	TRBV7-6	CASSLRLAGGPDTQYF	TGTGCCAGCAGCCTCCGACTAGCGGGAGGGCCGGATACGCAGTATTTT
TRBJ2-5	NA	NA	TRBV6-6	CASAEQETQYF	TGTGCCAGCGCAGAACAAGAGACCCAGTACTTC
TRBJ1-2	few	NA	TRBV7-2	CASSYPGRLGYGYTF	TGTGCCAGCAGCTACCCAGGGCGGTTGGGCTATGGCTACACCTTC
TRBJ2-7	NA	TRBD2	TRBV6-5	CASSYSGAGTRNYEQYF	TGTGCCAGCAGTTACTCAGGAGCCGGGACTAGAAACTACGAGCAGTACTTC
TRBJ1-1	NA	NA	TRBV6-2/TRBV6-3	CASSSSTGQRGNTEAFF	TGTGCCAGCAGTTCCTCCACAGGGCAGCGAGGGAACACTGAAGCTTTCTTT
TRBJ1-1	NA	NA	TRBV7-2	CASSLVGGAEAFF	TGTGCCAGCAGCTTAGTAGGGGGGGCCGAAGCTTTCTTT
TRBJ1-5	few	NA	TRBV10-3	CAISESGSQPQHF	TGTGCCATCAGTGAGTCAGGGAGTCAGCCCCAGCATTTT
TRBJ1-4	few	TRBD1	TRBV7-9	CASSYGQGSEKLFF	TGTGCCAGCAGCTACGGACAGGGATCTGAAAAACTGTTTTTT
TRBJ2-1	few	NA	TRBV10-3	CATKWGDEQFF	TGTGCCACCAAATGGGGAGATGAGCAGTTCTTC
TRBJ2-5	NA	TRBD1	TRBV5-4	CASSGTTGLETQYF	TGTGCCAGCAGCGGAACGACAGGGTTGGAGACCCAGTACTTC
TRBJ2-1	NA	TRBD2	TRBV7-9	CASSPLAGGPGNEQFF	TGTGCCAGCAGCCCACTAGCGGGAGGGCCGGGCAATGAGCAGTTCTTC
TRBJ2-3	NA	TRBD2	TRBV25-1	CASSHPGTSGKDTQYF	TGTGCCAGCAGCCACCCCGGGACTAGCGGCAAAGATACGCAGTATTTT
TRBJ2-6	many	NA	TRBV6-1	CASTRMGQVSTGANVLTF	TGTGCCAGCACCCGAATGGGGCAGGTGTCGACTGGGGCCAACGTCCTGACTTTC
TRBJ2-1	few	NA	TRBV7-8	CASSRGQFGSEQFF	TGTGCCAGCAGCCGCGGACAGTTCGGGAGTGAGCAGTTCTTC
TRBJ2-3	few	NA	TRBV20-1	CSARDKLGAIAQYF	TGCAGTGCTAGAGATAAACTAGGGGCAATTGCGCAGTATTTT
TRBJ1-5	NA	NA	TRBV7-8	CASSVHGNQPQHF	TGTGCCAGCAGCGTCCATGGCAATCAGCCCCAGCATTTT
TRBJ1-5	few	NA	TRBV7-2	CASSLDSRVEQPQHF	TGTGCCAGCAGCTTAGACAGCAGGGTCGAACAGCCCCAGCATTTT